The rows below give T cell receptor beta chains drawn from one sample of a study of shared clonotypes between healthy human individuals. Sequencing was performed with immunoSEQ multiplex PCR; in TCRdb, only in-frame clones are kept and a portion is missing. The sample lists more than 2 million clones; 95% were seen once. Sequenced: naive CD4+ T cells sorted from blood. The receptor source for this set is a man between 18 and 35 years old in good health. Each CDR3 is given with its conserved first and last residue. The D gene is left open where the match is weak. The size entry is marked missing in some rows and otherwise reads once, few, many or a size class.

.	TRBJ1-1	.	TRBV29-1	CSVVKGPGTEAFF	TGCAGCGTTGTTAAGGGGCCGGGAACTGAAGCTTTCTTT
.	TRBJ1-2	TRBD1	TRBV18	CASSPPTGGASYGYTF	TGTGCCAGCTCACCACCAACAGGGGGCGCGTCCTACGGCTACACCTTC
.	TRBJ2-1	TRBD2	TRBV30	CAWSVGLAGYNEQFF	TGTGCCTGGAGCGTAGGACTAGCGGGTTACAATGAGCAGTTCTTC
.	TRBJ1-1	.	TRBV2	CASSEFLGRTEAFF	TGTGCCAGCAGTGAATTCCTGGGTCGCACTGAAGCTTTCTTT
.	TRBJ2-5	.	TRBV27	CASSSHNQETQYF	TGTGCCAGCAGTTCCCATAATCAAGAGACCCAGTACTTC
.	TRBJ2-6	TRBD1	TRBV5-1	CASSPRQGASSGANVLTF	TGCGCCAGCAGCCCGCGGCAGGGGGCCAGCTCTGGGGCCAACGTCCTGACTTTC
.	TRBJ2-5	.	TRBV5-1	CASSQGPGVQETQYF	TGCGCCAGCAGCCAGGGACCCGGGGTACAAGAGACCCAGTACTTC
.	TRBJ1-2	TRBD1	TRBV6-5	CASRVTGTGNYGYTF	TGTGCCAGCAGGGTAACCGGGACAGGAAACTATGGCTACACCTTC
.	TRBJ2-7	TRBD1	TRBV19	CASRQTGGGYEQYF	TGTGCCAGTAGACAGACAGGGGGTGGGTACGAGCAGTACTTC
.	TRBJ1-6	TRBD1	TRBV30	CAWSFRDRENSPLHF	TGTGCCTGGAGCTTTCGGGACAGGGAGAATTCACCCCTCCACTTT
once	TRBJ1-1	TRBD1	TRBV19	CASSWSGGGAEAFF	TGTGCCAGTAGTTGGTCAGGGGGCGGTGCTGAAGCTTTCTTT
.	TRBJ2-2	.	TRBV10-3	CAINTGTGELFF	TGTGCCATCAATACTGGTACCGGGGAGCTGTTTTTT
.	TRBJ1-3	.	TRBV5-1	CASSSAGSGIQGFSGNTIYF	TGCGCCAGCAGCTCGGCCGGTTCCGGAATTCAGGGTTTTTCTGGAAACACCATATATTTT
.	TRBJ1-2	TRBD1	TRBV7-2	CASSFGTGDYGYTF	TGTGCCAGCAGCTTCGGGACAGGGGACTATGGCTACACCTTC
.	TRBJ2-6	.	TRBV5-1	CASSLDFSGANVLTF	TGCGCCAGCAGCTTGGATTTCTCTGGGGCCAACGTCCTGACTTTC
.	TRBJ2-7	.	TRBV6-1	CASTAVGGAYEQYF	TGTGCCAGCACCGCTGTGGGTGGGGCCTACGAGCAGTACTTC
.	TRBJ1-1	.	TRBV10-3	CAISEGGHTEAFF	TGTGCCATCAGTGAGGGTGGGCACACTGAAGCTTTCTTT
.	TRBJ1-1	.	TRBV18	CASSPDSQTEAFF	TGTGCCAGCTCACCCGACAGCCAGACTGAAGCTTTCTTT
once	TRBJ1-4	TRBD1	TRBV2	CASSMDRAKKLFF	TGTGCCAGCAGTATGGACAGGGCAAAGAAACTGTTTTTT
once	TRBJ1-6	.	TRBV5-8	CASSLLGYNSPLHF	TGTGCCAGCAGCTTGTTGGGCTATAATTCACCCCTCCACTTT
once	TRBJ1-1	.	TRBV9	CASSVGGVGNTEAFF	TGTGCCAGCAGCGTAGGGGGGGTCGGAAACACTGAAGCTTTCTTT
once	TRBJ2-7	TRBD2	TRBV27	CASSLGSGASSYEQYF	TGTGCCAGCAGTTTAGGTAGCGGGGCTAGCTCCTACGAGCAGTACTTC
.	TRBJ2-7	.	TRBV6-5	CASSSSITLITEQYF	TGTGCCAGCAGTTCCTCGATAACGTTGATAACAGAGCAGTACTTC
.	TRBJ2-3	TRBD2	TRBV5-1	CASSHRGLAGDDTQYF	TGCGCCAGCAGCCACCGGGGACTAGCGGGGGACGATACGCAGTATTTT
.	TRBJ1-4	.	TRBV18	CASSRTGNEKLFF	TGTGCCAGCTCACGGACCGGTAATGAAAAACTGTTTTTT
.	TRBJ2-7	.	TRBV18	CASSPGAVESYEQYF	TGTGCCAGCTCACCGGGGGCAGTGGAATCCTACGAGCAGTACTTC
.	TRBJ2-2	TRBD1	TRBV2	CASTRDRNTGELFF	TGTGCCAGCACCCGGGACAGGAACACCGGGGAGCTGTTTTTT
.	TRBJ1-2	TRBD1	TRBV6-6	CASSYLQGSGYGYTF	TGTGCCAGCAGTTACCTACAGGGGTCGGGCTATGGCTACACCTTC